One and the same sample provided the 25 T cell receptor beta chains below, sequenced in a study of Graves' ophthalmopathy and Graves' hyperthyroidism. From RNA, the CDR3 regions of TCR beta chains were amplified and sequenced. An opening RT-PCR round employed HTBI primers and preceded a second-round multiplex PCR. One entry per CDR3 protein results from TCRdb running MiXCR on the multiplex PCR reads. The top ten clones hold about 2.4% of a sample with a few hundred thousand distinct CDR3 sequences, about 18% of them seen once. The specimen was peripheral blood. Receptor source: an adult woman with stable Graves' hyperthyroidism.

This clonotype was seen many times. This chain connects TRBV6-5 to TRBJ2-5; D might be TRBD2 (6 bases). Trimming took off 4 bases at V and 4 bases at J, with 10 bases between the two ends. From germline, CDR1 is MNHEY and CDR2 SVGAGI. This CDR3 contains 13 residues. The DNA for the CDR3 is TGTGCCAGCAGTTGGAAGGGAGGAGAGACCCAGTACTTC. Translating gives CASSWKGGETQYF.

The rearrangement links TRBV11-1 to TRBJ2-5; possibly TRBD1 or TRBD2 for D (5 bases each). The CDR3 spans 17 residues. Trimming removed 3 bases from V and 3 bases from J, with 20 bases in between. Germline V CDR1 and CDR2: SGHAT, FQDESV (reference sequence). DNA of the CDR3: TGTGCCAGCAGCTTCCCTCCGGGACGGATGTGGGAAGAGACCCAGTACTTC. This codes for CASSFPPGRMWEETQYF.

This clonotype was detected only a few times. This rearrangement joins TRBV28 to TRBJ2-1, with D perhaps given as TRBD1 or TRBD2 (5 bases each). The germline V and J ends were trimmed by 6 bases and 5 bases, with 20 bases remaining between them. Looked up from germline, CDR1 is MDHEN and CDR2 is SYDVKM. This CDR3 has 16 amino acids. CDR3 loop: CASSPPPPRDHNEQFF. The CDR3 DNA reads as TGTGCCAGCAGCCCACCACCACCCAGGGACCACAATGAGCAGTTCTTC.

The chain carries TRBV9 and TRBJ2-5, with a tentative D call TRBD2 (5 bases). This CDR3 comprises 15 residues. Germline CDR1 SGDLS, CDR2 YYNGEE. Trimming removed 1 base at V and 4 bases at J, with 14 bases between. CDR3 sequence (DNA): TGTGCCAGCAGCGTATCGCGAGGGTTGGTAGAGACCCAGTACTTC. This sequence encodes CASSVSRGLVETQYF.

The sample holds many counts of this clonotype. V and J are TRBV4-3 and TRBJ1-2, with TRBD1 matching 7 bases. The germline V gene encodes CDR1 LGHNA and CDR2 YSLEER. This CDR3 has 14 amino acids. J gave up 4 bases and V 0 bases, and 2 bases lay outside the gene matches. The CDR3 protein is CASSQDGTAYGYTF. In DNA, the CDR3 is TGCGCCAGCAGCCAAGATGGGACAGCCTATGGCTACACCTTC.

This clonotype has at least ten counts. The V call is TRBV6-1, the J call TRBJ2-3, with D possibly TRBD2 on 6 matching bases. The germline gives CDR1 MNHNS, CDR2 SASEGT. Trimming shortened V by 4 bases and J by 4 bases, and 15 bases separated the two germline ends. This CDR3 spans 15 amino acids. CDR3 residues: CASSGDLWGPDTQYF. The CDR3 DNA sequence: TGTGCCAGCAGTGGGGACTTGTGGGGCCCAGATACGCAGTATTTT.

CDR3 sequence: CSAGPGLAGGSVEQYF. In nucleotides, the CDR3 is TGCAGTGCTGGACCCGGACTAGCGGGAGGTTCGGTCGAGCAGTACTTC. This sequence joins TRBV20-1 and TRBJ2-7, with 14 bases aligning to TRBD2. The germline V gene encodes CDR1 DFQATT and CDR2 SNEGSKA (reference sequence). Trimming took 5 bases from V and 6 from J; bases not matched to a gene: 12. This CDR3 has 16 amino acids.

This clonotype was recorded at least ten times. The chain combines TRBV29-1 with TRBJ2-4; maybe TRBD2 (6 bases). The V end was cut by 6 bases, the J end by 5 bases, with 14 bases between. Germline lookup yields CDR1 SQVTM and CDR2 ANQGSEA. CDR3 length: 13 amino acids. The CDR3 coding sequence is TGCAGCGTGGAGGGTGATGTGGAAAACATTCAGTACTTC. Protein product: CSVEGDVENIQYF.

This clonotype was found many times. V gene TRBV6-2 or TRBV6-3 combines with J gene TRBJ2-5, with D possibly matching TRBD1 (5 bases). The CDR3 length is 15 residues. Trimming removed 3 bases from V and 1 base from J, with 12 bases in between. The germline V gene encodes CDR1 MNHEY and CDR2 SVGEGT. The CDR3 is CASSYGAGLQETQYF. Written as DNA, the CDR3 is TGTGCCAGCAGTTATGGAGCAGGGCTCCAAGAGACCCAGTACTTC.

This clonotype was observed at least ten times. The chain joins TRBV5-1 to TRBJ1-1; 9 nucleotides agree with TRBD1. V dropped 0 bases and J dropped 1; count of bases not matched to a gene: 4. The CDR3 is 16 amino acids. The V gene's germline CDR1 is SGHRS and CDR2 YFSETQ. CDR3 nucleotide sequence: TGCGCCAGCAGCTTGGGCAAGGGACAGGGGAACACTGAAGCTTTCTTT. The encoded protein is CASSLGKGQGNTEAFF.

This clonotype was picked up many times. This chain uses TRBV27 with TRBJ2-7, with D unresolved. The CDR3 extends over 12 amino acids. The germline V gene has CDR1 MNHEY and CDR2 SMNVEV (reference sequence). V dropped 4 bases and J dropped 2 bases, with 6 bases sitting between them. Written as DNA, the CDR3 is TGTGCCAGCAGTTCGACCACCTACGAGCAGTACTTC. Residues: CASSSTTYEQYF.

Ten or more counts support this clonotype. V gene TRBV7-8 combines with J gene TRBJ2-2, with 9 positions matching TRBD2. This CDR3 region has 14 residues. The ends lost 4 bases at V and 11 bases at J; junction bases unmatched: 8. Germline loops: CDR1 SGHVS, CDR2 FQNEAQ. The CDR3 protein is CASSSGGRARELFF. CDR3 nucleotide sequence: TGTGCCAGCAGCTCCGGCGGGAGGGCCAGAGAGCTGTTTTTT.

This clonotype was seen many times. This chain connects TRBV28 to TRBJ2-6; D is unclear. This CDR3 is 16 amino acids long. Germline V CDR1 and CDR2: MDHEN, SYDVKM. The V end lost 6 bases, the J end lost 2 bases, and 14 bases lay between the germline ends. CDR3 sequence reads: CASRVRSTTGANVLTF. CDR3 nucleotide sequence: TGTGCCAGCAGAGTTAGGAGTACAACTGGGGCCAACGTCCTGACTTTC. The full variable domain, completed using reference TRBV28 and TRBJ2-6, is DVKVTQSSRYLVKRTGEKVFLECVQDMDHENMFWYRQDPGLGLRLIYFSYDVKMKEKGDIPEGYSVSREKKERFSLILESASTNQTSMYLCASRVRSTTGANVLTFGAGSRLTVL.

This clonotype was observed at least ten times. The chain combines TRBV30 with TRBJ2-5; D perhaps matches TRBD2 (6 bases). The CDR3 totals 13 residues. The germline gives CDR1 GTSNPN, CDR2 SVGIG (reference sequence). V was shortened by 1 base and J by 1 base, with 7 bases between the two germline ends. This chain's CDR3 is CAWSGSGQETQYF. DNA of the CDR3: TGTGCCTGGAGTGGTAGCGGCCAAGAGACCCAGTACTTC.

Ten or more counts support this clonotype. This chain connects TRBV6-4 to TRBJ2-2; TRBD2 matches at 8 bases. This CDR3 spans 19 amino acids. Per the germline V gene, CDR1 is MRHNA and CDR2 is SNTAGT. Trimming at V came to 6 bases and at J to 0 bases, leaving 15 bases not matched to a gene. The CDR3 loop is CASSDTSGRYSPNTGELFF. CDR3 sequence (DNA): TGTGCCAGCAGCGATACTAGCGGACGATACTCACCGAACACCGGGGAGCTGTTTTTT.

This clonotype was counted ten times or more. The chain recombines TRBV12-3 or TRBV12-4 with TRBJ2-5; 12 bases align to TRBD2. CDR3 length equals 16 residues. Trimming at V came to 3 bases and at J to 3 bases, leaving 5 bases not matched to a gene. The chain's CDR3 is CASSFGLAGLKETQYF. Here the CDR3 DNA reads TGTGCCAGCAGTTTTGGACTAGCGGGGTTAAAAGAGACCCAGTACTTC.

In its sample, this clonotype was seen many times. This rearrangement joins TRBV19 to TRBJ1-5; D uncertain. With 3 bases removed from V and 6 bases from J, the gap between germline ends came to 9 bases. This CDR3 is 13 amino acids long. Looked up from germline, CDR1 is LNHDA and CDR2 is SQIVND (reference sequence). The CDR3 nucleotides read TGTGCCAGTAGTATTCAGGTCGCTCAGCCCCAGCATTTT. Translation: CASSIQVAQPQHF.

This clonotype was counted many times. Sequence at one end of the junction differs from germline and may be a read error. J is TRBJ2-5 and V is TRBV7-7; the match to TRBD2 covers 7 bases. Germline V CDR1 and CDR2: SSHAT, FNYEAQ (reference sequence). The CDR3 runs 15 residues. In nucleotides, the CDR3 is TGTGCTAGCAGCCCGCCCGGCGGGGGAGGAGAGACCCAGTACTTC. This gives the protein CASSPPGGGGETQYF.

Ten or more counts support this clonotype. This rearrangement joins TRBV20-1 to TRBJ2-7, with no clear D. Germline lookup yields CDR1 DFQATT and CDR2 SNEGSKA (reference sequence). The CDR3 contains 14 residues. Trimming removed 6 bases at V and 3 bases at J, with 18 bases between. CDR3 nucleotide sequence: TGCAGTGCCACAACGGACGGCTTTAACTACGAGCAGTACTTC. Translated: CSATTDGFNYEQYF.

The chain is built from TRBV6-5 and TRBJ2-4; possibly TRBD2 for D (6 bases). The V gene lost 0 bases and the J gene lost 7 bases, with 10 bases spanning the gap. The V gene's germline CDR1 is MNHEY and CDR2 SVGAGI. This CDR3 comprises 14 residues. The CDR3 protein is CASSYSQGGNIQYF. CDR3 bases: TGTGCCAGCAGTTACTCGCAGGGAGGTAACATTCAGTACTTC.

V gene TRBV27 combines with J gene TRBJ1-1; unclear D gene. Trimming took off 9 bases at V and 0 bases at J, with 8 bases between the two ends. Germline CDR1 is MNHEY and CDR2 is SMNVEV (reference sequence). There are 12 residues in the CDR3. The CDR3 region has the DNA TGTGCCAGTTATCCCCTGAACACTGAAGCTTTCTTT. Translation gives CASYPLNTEAFF.

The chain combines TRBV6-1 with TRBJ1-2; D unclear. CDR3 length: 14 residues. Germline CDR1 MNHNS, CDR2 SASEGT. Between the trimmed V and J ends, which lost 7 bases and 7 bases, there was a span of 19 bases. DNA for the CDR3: TGTGCCAGCATCGCGGACTCTTCCCGGGGTGGCTACACCTTC. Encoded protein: CASIADSSRGGYTF.

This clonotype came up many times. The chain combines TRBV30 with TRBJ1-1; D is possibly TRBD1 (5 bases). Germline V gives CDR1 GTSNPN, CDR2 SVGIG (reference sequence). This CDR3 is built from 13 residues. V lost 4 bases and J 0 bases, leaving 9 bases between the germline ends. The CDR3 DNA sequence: TGTGCCTGGAACAGGCAGATGAACACTGAAGCTTTCTTT. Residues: CAWNRQMNTEAFF.

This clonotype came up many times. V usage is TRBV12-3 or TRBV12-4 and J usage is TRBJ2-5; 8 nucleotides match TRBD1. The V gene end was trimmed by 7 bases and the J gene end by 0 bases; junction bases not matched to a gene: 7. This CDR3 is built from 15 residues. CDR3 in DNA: TGTGCCAGCACTCCAGGGGGCCTTTACCAAGAGACCCAGTACTTC. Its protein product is CASTPGGLYQETQYF.

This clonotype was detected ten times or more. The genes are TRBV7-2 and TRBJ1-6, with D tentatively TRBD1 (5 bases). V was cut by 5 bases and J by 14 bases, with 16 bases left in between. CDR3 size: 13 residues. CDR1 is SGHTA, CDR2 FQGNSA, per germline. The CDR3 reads CASSPTVPPTLHF. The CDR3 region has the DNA TGTGCCAGCAGCCCGACAGTCCCGCCGACCCTCCACTTT.